The next 11 T cell receptor beta chains were all read from a single sample in a study of blood T cell repertoires in COVID-19. Libraries were prepared by immunoSEQ multiplex PCR; TCRdb keeps only in-frame clonotypes and omits some of them. The table has 400,000 or so clones, roughly 87% seen once. Sequencing was carried out using PBMCs or T cells enriched from blood (not recorded which). The receptors here all came from a woman aged 40 to 49 with acute COVID-19.

The chain combines TRBV9 with TRBJ2-5; 9 bases map to TRBD1. Germline assignment: CDR1 SGDLS and CDR2 YYNGEE. V lost 2 bases, J lost 2 bases, and 7 bases stayed unmatched. The length of the CDR3 is 16 residues. CDR3 sequence (DNA): TGTGCCAGCAGCGTGGGAACCGGGACAGGGCAAGAGACCCAGTACTTC. Amino acid sequence: CASSVGTGTGQETQYF. Complete variable domain (other parts from reference TRBV9 and TRBJ2-5): DSGVTQTPKHLITATGQRVTLRCSPRSGDLSVYWYQQSLDQGLQFLIQYYNGEERAKGNILERFSAQQFPDLHSELNLSSLELGDSALYFCASSVGTGTGQETQYFGPGTRLLVL.

The rearrangement links TRBV4-1 to TRBJ2-5, with 9 bases matching TRBD2. The CDR3 is 13 residues long. Germline CDR1 is MGHRA and CDR2 is YSYEKL. Germline trimming cut 4 bases from V and 4 bases from J; bases unmatched to any gene: 1. CDR3 residues: CASSLSGGETQYF. CDR3 DNA sequence: TGCGCCAGCAGCCTTAGCGGGGGAGAGACCCAGTACTTC.

The V and J genes are TRBV3-1 (or the pseudogene TRBV3-2) and TRBJ2-5; 10 bases fit TRBD2. V lost 4 bases and J lost 5; bases outside the gene matches: 7. The CDR3 consists of 15 residues. Germline CDR1 and CDR2: LGHDT and YNNKEL (reference sequence). CDR3 sequence (DNA): TGTGCCAGCAGCCTACTTCAAGCGGGGGGGGAGACCCAGTACTTC. It is translated as CASSLLQAGGETQYF.

This clone showed up just once. This chain connects TRBV5-1 to TRBJ1-1; D ambiguous. The ends were cut back, 2 bases at V and 1 base at J, with 6 bases in the middle. Germline V gives CDR1 SGHRS, CDR2 YFSETQ. CDR3 length: 13 amino acids. The CDR3 loop reads CASSFPGNTEAFF. The CDR3 DNA follows: TGCGCCAGCAGCTTCCCAGGGAACACTGAAGCTTTCTTT.

This chain uses TRBV15 with TRBJ1-2; 9 nucleotides agree with TRBD1. This CDR3 has 15 residues. Germline V gene lookup returns CDR1 LNHNV and CDR2 YYDKDF (reference sequence). J lost 7 bases, V lost 0 bases, and 6 bases had no gene match. The CDR3 spells CATSRDLGTGSGYTF. CDR3 DNA: TGTGCCACCAGCAGAGATCTAGGGACAGGGAGTGGCTACACCTTC.

This sequence joins TRBV11-2 and TRBJ2-5; D call uncertain. Looked up from germline, CDR1 is SGHAT and CDR2 is FQNNGV. V was shortened by 1 base and J by 10 bases, with 10 bases between the two germline ends. The CDR3 spans 12 residues. The CDR3 sequence: CASSLAETGQYF. As DNA, the CDR3 is TGTGCCAGCAGCTTAGCCGAAACGGGCCAGTACTTC.

The chain recombines TRBV6-1 with TRBJ1-6; a possible D gene is TRBD1 (5 bases). Trimming removed 1 base at V and 10 bases at J, with 11 bases between. The CDR3 has 14 amino acids. Germline V CDR1 and CDR2: MNHNS, SASEGT. The CDR3 protein is CASSEVKGVSPLHF. The CDR3 DNA follows: TGTGCCAGCAGTGAAGTCAAAGGGGTCTCACCCCTCCACTTT.

The V call is TRBV29-1, the J call TRBJ2-7; TRBD2 matches 15 bases. The CDR3 contains 14 residues. Germline trimming cut 6 bases from V and 2 bases from J; bases unmatched to any gene: 2. CDR1 SQVTM and CDR2 ANQGSEA come from the germline V gene. The chain's CDR3 is CSVGLAGGPYEQYF. As DNA, the CDR3 is TGCAGCGTGGGACTAGCGGGGGGCCCCTACGAGCAGTACTTC.

The genes are TRBV7-2 and TRBJ2-3, with 9 bases identical to TRBD2. The length of the CDR3 is 16 residues. CDR1 is SGHTA, CDR2 FQGNSA, per germline. J was trimmed by 2 bases and V by 5 bases; bases with no gene match: 8. The CDR3 here is CASSQTSGLDTDTQYF. CDR3 coding DNA: TGTGCCAGCAGCCAAACTAGCGGGCTAGACACAGATACGCAGTATTTT.

V is TRBV6-6 and J is TRBJ1-3; D is perhaps TRBD1 (5 bases). CDR3 length: 14 amino acids. The germline V gene encodes CDR1 MNHNY and CDR2 SVGAGI (reference sequence). Trimming left V 8 bases short and J 3 bases short, with 14 bases between. In DNA, the CDR3 is TGTGCCAGCCAAACCGGCAGGGATGGAAACACCATATATTTT. It codes for CASQTGRDGNTIYF.

The chain couples TRBV3-1 (or the pseudogene TRBV3-2) to TRBJ1-1; D possibly corresponds to TRBD1 (5 bases). The CDR3 sequence is 12 residues long. The ends were cut back, 1 base at V and 7 bases at J, with 7 bases in the middle. In germline, CDR1 is LGHDT, CDR2 YNNKEL (reference sequence). In DNA form, the CDR3 reads TGTGCCAGCAGCCAAGGGAGGGGTGAAGCTTTCTTT. Protein product: CASSQGRGEAFF.